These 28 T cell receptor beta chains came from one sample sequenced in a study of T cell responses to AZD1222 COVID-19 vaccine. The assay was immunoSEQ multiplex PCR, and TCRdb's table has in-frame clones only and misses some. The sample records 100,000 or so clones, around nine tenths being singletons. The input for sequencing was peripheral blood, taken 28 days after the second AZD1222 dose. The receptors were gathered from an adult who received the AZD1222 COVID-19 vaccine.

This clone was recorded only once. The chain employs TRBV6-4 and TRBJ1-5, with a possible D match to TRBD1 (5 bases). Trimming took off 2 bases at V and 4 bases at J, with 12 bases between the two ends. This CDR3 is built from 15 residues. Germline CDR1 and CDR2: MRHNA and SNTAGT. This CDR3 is CASSDLGLKNQPQHF. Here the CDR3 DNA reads TGTGCCAGCAGTGACCTGGGGCTAAAAAATCAGCCCCAGCATTTT.

The CDR3 DNA sequence: TGTGCCACCAGCAGAGATAGCGGGATTCCCTCCTACGAGCAGTACTTC. Its translation: CATSRDSGIPSYEQYF. The chain links TRBV15 to TRBJ2-7; 8 bases line up with TRBD2. The germline CDR1 and CDR2 sequences are LNHNV and YYDKDF (reference sequence). This CDR3 has 16 amino acids. The trim removed 0 bases at V and 0 bases at J, leaving 4 bases unmatched.

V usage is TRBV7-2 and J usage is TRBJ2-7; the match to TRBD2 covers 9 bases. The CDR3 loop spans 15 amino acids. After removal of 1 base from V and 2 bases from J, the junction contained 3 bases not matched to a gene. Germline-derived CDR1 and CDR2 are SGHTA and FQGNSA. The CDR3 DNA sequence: TGTGCCAGCAGCTTAGTAAGCGGGAGGACCTACGAGCAGTACTTC. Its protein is CASSLVSGRTYEQYF.

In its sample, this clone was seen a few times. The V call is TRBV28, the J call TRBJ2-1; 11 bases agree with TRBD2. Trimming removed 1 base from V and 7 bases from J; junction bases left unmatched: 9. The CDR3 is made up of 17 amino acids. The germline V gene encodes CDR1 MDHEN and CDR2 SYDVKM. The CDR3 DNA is TGTGCCAGCAGTTTATCTACTAGCGGGAGCTCCGAAAATGAGCAGTTCTTC. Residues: CASSLSTSGSSENEQFF.

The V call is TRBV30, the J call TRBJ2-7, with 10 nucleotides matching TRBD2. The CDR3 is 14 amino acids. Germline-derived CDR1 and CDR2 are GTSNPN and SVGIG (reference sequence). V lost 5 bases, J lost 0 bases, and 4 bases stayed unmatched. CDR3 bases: TGTGCCTGGGGAAGCGGGAGGGCCTCCTACGAGCAGTACTTC. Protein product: CAWGSGRASYEQYF.

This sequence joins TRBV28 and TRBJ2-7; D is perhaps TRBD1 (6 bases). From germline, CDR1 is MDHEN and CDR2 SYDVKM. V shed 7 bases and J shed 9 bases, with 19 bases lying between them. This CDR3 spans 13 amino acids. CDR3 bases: TGTGCCAGCAATGGACCCCCCGCGACAGGGCAGTACTTC. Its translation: CASNGPPATGQYF.

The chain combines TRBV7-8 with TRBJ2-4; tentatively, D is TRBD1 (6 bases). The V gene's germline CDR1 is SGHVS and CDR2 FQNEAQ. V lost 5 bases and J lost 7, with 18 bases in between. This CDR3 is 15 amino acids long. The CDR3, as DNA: TGTGCCAGCAGCCCTACAGGGAAGAAGAGGAACATTCAGTACTTC. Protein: CASSPTGKKRNIQYF.

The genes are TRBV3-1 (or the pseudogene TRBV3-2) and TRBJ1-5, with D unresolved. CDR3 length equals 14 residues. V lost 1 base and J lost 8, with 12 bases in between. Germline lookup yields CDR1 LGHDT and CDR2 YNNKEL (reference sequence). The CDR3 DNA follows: TGTGCCAGCAGCCAAGGGCGGCTTGGGGAGCCCCAGCATTTT. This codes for CASSQGRLGEPQHF.

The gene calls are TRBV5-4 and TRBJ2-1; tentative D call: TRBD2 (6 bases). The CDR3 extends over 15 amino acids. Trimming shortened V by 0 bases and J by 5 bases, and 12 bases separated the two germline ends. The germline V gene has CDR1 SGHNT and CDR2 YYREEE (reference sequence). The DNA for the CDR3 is TGTGCCAGCAGCTTGGCTCCGGGGGACGACAATGAGCAGTTCTTC. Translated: CASSLAPGDDNEQFF.

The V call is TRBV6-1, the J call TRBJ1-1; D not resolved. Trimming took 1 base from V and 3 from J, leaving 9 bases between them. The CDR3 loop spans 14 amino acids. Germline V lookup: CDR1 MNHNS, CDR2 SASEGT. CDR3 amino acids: CASSEVREYTEAFF. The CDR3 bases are TGTGCCAGCAGTGAAGTAAGGGAATACACTGAAGCTTTCTTT.

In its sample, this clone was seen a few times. The CDR3 DNA reads TGTGCCAGCAGTGAAGTGTGGGTTCGAGAAAAACTGTTTTTT. Protein product: CASSEVWVREKLFF. This chain connects TRBV6-1 to TRBJ1-4; D is undetermined. The CDR3 totals 14 residues. The germline V gene has CDR1 MNHNS and CDR2 SASEGT. V gave up 1 base and J gave up 8 bases, with 11 bases separating them.

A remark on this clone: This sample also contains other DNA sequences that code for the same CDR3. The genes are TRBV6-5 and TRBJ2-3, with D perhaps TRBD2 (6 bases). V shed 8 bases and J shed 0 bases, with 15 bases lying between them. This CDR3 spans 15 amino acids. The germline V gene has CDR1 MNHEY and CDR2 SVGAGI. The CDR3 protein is CASGRGTVSTDTQYF. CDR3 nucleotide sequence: TGTGCCAGCGGCCGGGGGACCGTCAGCACAGATACGCAGTATTTT.

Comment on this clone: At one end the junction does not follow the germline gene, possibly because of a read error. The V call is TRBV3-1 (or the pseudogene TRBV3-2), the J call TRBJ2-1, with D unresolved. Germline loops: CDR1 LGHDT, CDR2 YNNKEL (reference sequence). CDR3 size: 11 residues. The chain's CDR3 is CASSPLSPRLF. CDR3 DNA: TGTGCCAGCAGCCCCCTCTCCCCCAGGCTCTTC.

Here the CDR3 reads CASSLPGDNQPQHF. The CDR3 nucleotides are TGTGCCAGCAGTTTACCGGGGGATAATCAGCCCCAGCATTTT. The chain recombines TRBV5-4 with TRBJ1-5, with D perhaps matching TRBD1 (5 bases). The germline V and J ends were trimmed by 5 bases and 4 bases, with 13 bases remaining between them. Germline V CDR1 and CDR2: SGHNT, YYREEE (reference sequence). The CDR3 is made up of 14 amino acids.

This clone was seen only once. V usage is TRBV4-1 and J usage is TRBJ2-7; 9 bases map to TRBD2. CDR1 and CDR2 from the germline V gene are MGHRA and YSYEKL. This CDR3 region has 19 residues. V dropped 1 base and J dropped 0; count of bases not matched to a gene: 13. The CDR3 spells CASSQAASGISTLSYEQYF. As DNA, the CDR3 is TGCGCCAGCAGCCAAGCAGCTAGCGGGATCAGTACACTCTCCTACGAGCAGTACTTC.

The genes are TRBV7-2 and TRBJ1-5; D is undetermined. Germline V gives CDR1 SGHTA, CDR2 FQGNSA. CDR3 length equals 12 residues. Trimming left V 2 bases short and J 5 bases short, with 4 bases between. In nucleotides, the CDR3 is TGTGCCAGCAGCTTAATCCATCAGCCCCAGCATTTT. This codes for CASSLIHQPQHF.

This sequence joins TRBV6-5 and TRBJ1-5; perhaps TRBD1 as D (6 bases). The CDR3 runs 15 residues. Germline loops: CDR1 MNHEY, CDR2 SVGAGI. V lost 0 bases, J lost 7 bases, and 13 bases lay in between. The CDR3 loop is CASSYSITGSQPQHF. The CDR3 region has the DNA TGTGCCAGCAGTTACTCGATTACAGGGTCCCAGCCCCAGCATTTT.

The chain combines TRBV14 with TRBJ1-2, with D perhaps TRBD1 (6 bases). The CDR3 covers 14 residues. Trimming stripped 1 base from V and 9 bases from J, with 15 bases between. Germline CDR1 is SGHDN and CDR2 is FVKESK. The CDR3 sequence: CASSQAGGAFSYTF. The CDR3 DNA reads TGTGCCAGCAGCCAAGCGGGGGGCGCGTTTAGCTACACCTTC.

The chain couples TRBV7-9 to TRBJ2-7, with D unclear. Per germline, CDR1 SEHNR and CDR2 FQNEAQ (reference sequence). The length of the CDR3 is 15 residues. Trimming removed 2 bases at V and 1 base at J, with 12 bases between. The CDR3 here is CASSLFETPSYEQYF. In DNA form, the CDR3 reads TGTGCCAGCAGCTTATTCGAGACCCCTTCCTACGAGCAGTACTTC. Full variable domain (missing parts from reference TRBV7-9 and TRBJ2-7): DTGVSQNPRHKITKRGQNVTFRCDPISEHNRLYWYRQTLGQGPEFLTYFQNEAQLEKSRLLSDRFSAERPKGSFSTLEIQRTEQGDSAMYLCASSLFETPSYEQYFGPGTRLTVT.

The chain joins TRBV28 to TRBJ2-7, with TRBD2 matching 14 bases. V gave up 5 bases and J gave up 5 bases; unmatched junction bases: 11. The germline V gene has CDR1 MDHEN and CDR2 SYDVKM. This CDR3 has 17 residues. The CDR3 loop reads CASSAASTSGRVDEQYF. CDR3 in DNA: TGTGCCAGCAGTGCTGCCTCGACTAGCGGGAGGGTCGACGAGCAGTACTTC.

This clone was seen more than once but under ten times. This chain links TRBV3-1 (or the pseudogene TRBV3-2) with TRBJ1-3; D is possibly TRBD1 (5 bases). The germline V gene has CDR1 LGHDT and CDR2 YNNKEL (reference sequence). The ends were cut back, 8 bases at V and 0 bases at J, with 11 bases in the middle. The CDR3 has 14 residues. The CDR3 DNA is TGTGCCAGCTCTACGGGGGGCTCTGGAAACACCATATATTTT. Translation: CASSTGGSGNTIYF.

CDR3 coding DNA: TGTGCCAGCAGTTACAGGAAGGGAGTGCAAGAGACCCAGTACTTC. Translating it yields CASSYRKGVQETQYF. J is TRBJ2-5 and V is TRBV6-2 or TRBV6-3; tentative D call: TRBD2 (5 bases). This CDR3 is built from 15 residues. V shed 2 bases and J shed 2 bases, with 12 bases lying between them. CDR1 is MNHEY, CDR2 SVGEGT, per germline.

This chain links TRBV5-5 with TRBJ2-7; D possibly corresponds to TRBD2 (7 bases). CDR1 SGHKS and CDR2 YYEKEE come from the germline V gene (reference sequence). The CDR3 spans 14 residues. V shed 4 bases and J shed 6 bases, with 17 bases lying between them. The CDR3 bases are TGTGCCAGCAGCGTCCGGGGGGAAGGGGGCGAGCAGTACTTC. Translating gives CASSVRGEGGEQYF.

The CDR3 loop is CASSPGHLNTEAFF. The DNA for the CDR3 is TGTGCCAGCAGCCCGGGACACCTGAACACTGAAGCTTTCTTT. This chain links TRBV7-8 with TRBJ1-1, with TRBD1 as a possible D gene (6 bases). V gave up 5 bases and J gave up 0 bases, with 10 bases separating them. Germline V gene sequence: CDR1 SGHVS, CDR2 FQNEAQ. The CDR3 spans 14 residues.

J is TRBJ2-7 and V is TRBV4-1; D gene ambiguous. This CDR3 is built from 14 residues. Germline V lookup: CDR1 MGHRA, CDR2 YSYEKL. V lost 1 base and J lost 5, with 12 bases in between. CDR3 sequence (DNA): TGCGCCAGCAGCCAAGTGGGTAGCCTAAACGAGCAGTACTTC. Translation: CASSQVGSLNEQYF.

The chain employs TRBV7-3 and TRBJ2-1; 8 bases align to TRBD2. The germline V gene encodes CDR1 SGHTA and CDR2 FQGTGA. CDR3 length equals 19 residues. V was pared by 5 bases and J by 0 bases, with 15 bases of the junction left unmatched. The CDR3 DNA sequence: TGTGCCAGCAGCCCAATAAATGGGGTAGCGGGGTCCTCCTACAATGAGCAGTTCTTC. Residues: CASSPINGVAGSSYNEQFF.

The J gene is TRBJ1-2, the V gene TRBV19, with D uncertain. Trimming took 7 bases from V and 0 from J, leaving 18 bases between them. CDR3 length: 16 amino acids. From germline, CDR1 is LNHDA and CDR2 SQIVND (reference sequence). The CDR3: CASKYSLAGSNYGYTF. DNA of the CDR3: TGTGCCAGTAAATACTCCTTGGCAGGCTCTAACTATGGCTACACCTTC. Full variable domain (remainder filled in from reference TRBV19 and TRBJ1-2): DGGITQSPKYLFRKEGQNVTLSCEQNLNHDAMYWYRQDPGQGLRLIYYSQIVNDFQKGDIAEGYSVSREKKESFPLTVTSAQKNPTAFYLCASKYSLAGSNYGYTFGSGTRLTVV.

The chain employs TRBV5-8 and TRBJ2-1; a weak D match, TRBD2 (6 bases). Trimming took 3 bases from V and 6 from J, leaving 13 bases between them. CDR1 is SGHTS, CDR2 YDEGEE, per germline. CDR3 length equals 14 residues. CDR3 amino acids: CASSWGTFSNEQFF. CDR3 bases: TGTGCCAGCAGCTGGGGGACTTTCTCCAATGAGCAGTTCTTC.